This T cell receptor beta chain was sequenced in a study of T cells after yellow fever vaccination. Study information: Libraries from low-cell-number fractions were prepared with the SMART-Seq v4 Ultra Low Input RNA kit.

Generation of TCR cDNA used 5'RACE template switching (which added a universal primer site and UMIs). Each CDR3 protein is one row after TCRdb ran MiXCR on the 5' RACE reads. The profile shows approximately 180,000 distinct CDR3 sequences, 5.5% to 7.5% of them singletons. This clonotype was found a few times. Its target is unknown. The germline gives CDR1 GTSNPN, CDR2 SVGIG (reference sequence). The J segment lost 3 bases and the V segment lost 2 bases, leaving 3 bases of the junction unmatched. This CDR3 region has 13 residues. Study conclusions and caveats: The study noted that FACS-sorted repertoires could contain abundant clonotypes contaminating from the bulk population. Subsequent to the booster, the majority of primary-vaccination clones reappeared (96% CD4, 85% to 90% CD8).

The receptor comes from a man aged 18 to 30 who received the YFV17D yellow fever vaccine. The sample here was CD4+ T cells sorted from PBMCs, taken on the day of the first yellow fever vaccination. J is TRBJ2-5 and V is TRBV30, with 7 bases fitting TRBD1. The CDR3 loop is CAWSIGGEETQYF. CDR3 bases: TGTGCCTGGAGTATAGGGGGCGAAGAGACCCAGTACTTC.